Following are 17 T cell receptor beta chains from one sample sequenced in a study of shared clonotypes between healthy human individuals. Sequenced by immunoSEQ multiplex PCR; TCRdb stores in-frame clones only, minus some. Of over 2 million clones in the sample, around 93% were seen once. Material: naive CD4+ T cells from PBMCs. The subset denotes: CD45RA+ positively selected. The receptors shown here come from a man aged 18 to 29 in good health. Some clones in this sample may be carry-over from other donors' samples.

The J gene is TRBJ2-1, the V gene TRBV19, with 7 bases lining up with TRBD2. The trim removed 5 bases at V and 5 bases at J, leaving 12 bases unmatched. This CDR3 contains 16 residues. Germline CDR1 and CDR2: LNHDA and SQIVND (reference sequence). DNA for the CDR3: TGTGCCAGTAGTCAATGGGGCGGGAGTGGGGACAATGAGCAGTTCTTC. Protein: CASSQWGGSGDNEQFF.

This clone is a singleton in its sample. This chain joins TRBV4-1 and TRBJ2-3, with TRBD2 matching 10 bases. This CDR3 contains 15 residues. Germline CDR1 and CDR2: MGHRA and YSYEKL. V lost 4 bases and J lost 9; bases outside the gene matches: 10. In DNA, the CDR3 is TGCGCCAGCAGCCCACTTCTAGCGGGAGAATCGACGCAGTATTTT. Encoded protein: CASSPLLAGESTQYF.

The genes are TRBV19 and TRBJ2-1; tentatively, D is TRBD1 (6 bases). Between the trimmed V and J ends, which lost 9 bases and 4 bases, there was a span of 25 bases. Germline CDR1 is LNHDA and CDR2 is SQIVND (reference sequence). The CDR3 is 17 residues long. Here the CDR3 reads CASSWGHPGEAYNEQFF. The CDR3 DNA follows: TGTGCCAGCAGTTGGGGACACCCCGGAGAAGCTTACAATGAGCAGTTCTTC.

CDR3 nucleotide sequence: TGTGCCAGCAGGAACCAGGGGGCTAATGAAAAACTGTTTTTT. Translated: CASRNQGANEKLFF. The chain employs TRBV6-1 and TRBJ1-4; 7 bases line up with TRBD1. J lost 3 bases, V lost 6 bases, and 4 bases had no gene match. The CDR3 runs to 14 residues. CDR1 is MNHNS, CDR2 SASEGT, per germline.

The chain employs TRBV10-3 and TRBJ2-7, with 12 bases identical to TRBD1. Germline V gives CDR1 ENHRY, CDR2 SYGVKD. The CDR3 is 17 residues long. With 6 bases clipped from V and 2 bases from J, the junction kept 11 bases outside the gene matches. CDR3 in amino acids: CAISPGQGATKAYEQYF. CDR3 bases: TGTGCCATCAGCCCGGGACAGGGGGCAACTAAGGCCTACGAGCAGTACTTC.

V usage is TRBV5-4 and J usage is TRBJ1-1; possible D gene TRBD1, 6 bases. This CDR3 is built from 15 residues. Germline CDR1 SGHNT, CDR2 YYREEE (reference sequence). The V end was cut by 3 bases, the J end by 4 bases, with 16 bases between. The CDR3 DNA follows: TGTGCCAGCAGCTGGAGGGGGGGACCATCCACTGAAGCTTTCTTT. This encodes CASSWRGGPSTEAFF.

V and J are TRBV10-3 and TRBJ2-7; D ambiguous. CDR1 is ENHRY, CDR2 SYGVKD, per germline. V was trimmed by 4 bases and J by 0 bases, leaving 10 bases between them. The CDR3 contains 14 residues. The CDR3 sequence: CAISGHKSSYEQYF. CDR3 nucleotides: TGTGCCATCAGTGGACACAAAAGCTCCTACGAGCAGTACTTC.

V is TRBV5-6 and J is TRBJ1-4, with D perhaps TRBD1 (5 bases). Germline loops: CDR1 SGHDT, CDR2 YYEEEE. The CDR3 loop spans 16 amino acids. Trimming stripped 1 base from V and 2 bases from J, with 12 bases between. For the CDR3, the DNA is TGTGCCAGCAGCTTGAAGGGGTTAACCACTAATGAAAAACTGTTTTTT. Its protein product is CASSLKGLTTNEKLFF.

In its sample, this clone was seen once. V is TRBV9 and J is TRBJ2-5; 12 bases fit TRBD1. Trimming at V came to 2 bases and at J to 1 base, leaving 3 bases not matched to a gene. The germline V gene encodes CDR1 SGDLS and CDR2 YYNGEE. The CDR3 runs to 16 residues. The CDR3 spells CASSVGTGGPQETQYF. In DNA, the CDR3 is TGTGCCAGCAGCGTTGGGACAGGGGGCCCCCAAGAGACCCAGTACTTC.

The chain carries TRBV30 and TRBJ1-4, with TRBD1 matching over 10 bases. The V and J ends lost 3 bases and 2 bases, in that order; junction bases with no gene match: 6. CDR1 and CDR2 (germline): GTSNPN, SVGIG (reference sequence). The CDR3 covers 16 residues. This CDR3 reads CAWRGTGVGTNEKLFF. The CDR3, as DNA: TGTGCCTGGAGGGGGACAGGGGTAGGGACTAATGAAAAACTGTTTTTT.

V usage is TRBV7-2 and J usage is TRBJ2-3, with unresolved D. Trimming took off 5 bases at V and 1 base at J, with 7 bases between the two ends. The germline V gene has CDR1 SGHTA and CDR2 FQGNSA. This CDR3 region has 13 residues. In DNA, the CDR3 is TGTGCCAGCAGCCCCGACGGCACAGATACGCAGTATTTT. It translates to CASSPDGTDTQYF.

The rearrangement joins TRBV19 to TRBJ1-5, with 9 bases that match TRBD1. This CDR3 is built from 14 residues. Unmatched junction bases numbered 13, after V lost 10 bases and J lost 9 bases. The germline CDR1 and CDR2 sequences are LNHDA and SQIVND (reference sequence). CDR3 sequence (DNA): TGTGCCACAGCGACCGACAGGGGGGAAGGGCCCCAGCATTTT. Translation: CATATDRGEGPQHF.

V and J are TRBV19 and TRBJ2-3; D not certain. The CDR3 contains 13 residues. Germline CDR1 reads LNHDA; CDR2 reads SQIVND (reference sequence). Trimming pared 5 bases from V and 1 base from J, leaving 7 bases between. The CDR3 is CASSRPGTDTQYF. In DNA, the CDR3 is TGTGCCAGTAGTCGTCCAGGCACAGATACGCAGTATTTT. The complete variable domain, with remaining parts taken from reference TRBV19 and TRBJ2-3, reads DGGITQSPKYLFRKEGQNVTLSCEQNLNHDAMYWYRQDPGQGLRLIYYSQIVNDFQKGDIAEGYSVSREKKESFPLTVTSAQKNPTAFYLCASSRPGTDTQYFGPGTRLTVL.

V usage is TRBV5-4 and J usage is TRBJ1-2, with D uncertain. In germline, CDR1 is SGHNT, CDR2 YYREEE (reference sequence). CDR3 size: 14 residues. Trimming removed 1 base at V and 4 bases at J, with 11 bases between. CDR3 DNA: TGTGCCAGCAGCTTGTCTAGCCGGAGCTATGGCTACACCTTC. Protein product: CASSLSSRSYGYTF.

Details on this clone: Other DNA sequences from this sample encode an identical CDR3 as well. The rearrangement uses TRBV5-1 and TRBJ1-2; 8 bases match TRBD1. This CDR3 spans 15 amino acids. The germline gives CDR1 SGHRS, CDR2 YFSETQ. V lost 8 bases to trimming and J lost 5 bases; unmatched junction nucleotides: 14. CDR3 DNA: TGCGCCAGTGCTAATCCAGGGGGCGCCCCGTATGGCTACACCTTC. Translating gives CASANPGGAPYGYTF.

The gene calls are TRBV9 and TRBJ2-1, with 10 bases lining up with TRBD2. Germline V gene sequence: CDR1 SGDLS, CDR2 YYNGEE. CDR3 length: 18 residues. V shed 4 bases and J 5 bases; nucleotides not matched to a gene: 15. CDR3 in amino acids: CASSSQSRVSGRDNEQFF. The CDR3 nucleotides read TGTGCCAGCAGCTCACAAAGTAGGGTGAGCGGGAGGGACAATGAGCAGTTCTTC.

Regarding this clone: This sample also contains other DNA sequences that code for the same CDR3. The rearrangement joins TRBV5-5 to TRBJ2-2; D ambiguous. Trimming shortened V by 0 bases and J by 5 bases, and 5 bases separated the two germline ends. The V gene's germline CDR1 is SGHKS and CDR2 YYEKEE (reference sequence). CDR3 length: 13 amino acids. The CDR3 DNA follows: TGTGCCAGCAGCTTGGTCGGGACCGGGGAGCTGTTTTTT. Translated, it gives CASSLVGTGELFF.